This TCR beta chain was captured in a study of T cell responses to AZD1222 COVID-19 vaccine. Concerning this clone: What it recognizes is unknown. This sample includes further DNA sequences coding for the same CDR3.

V lost 2 bases to trimming and J lost 4 bases, with 5 bases between them. CDR1 and CDR2 (germline): MDHEN, SYDVKM. CDR3 length: 12 residues. Points from the study as a whole: White British ancestry dominated among donors, who included more females, and clonal diversity was possibly underestimated. Among spike-specific TCRs, nearly half reportedly target unmutated variant regions.

Profiling relied on immunoSEQ multiplex PCR, and the TCRdb table lists in-frame clones only, not all of them. The table shows some 130,000 clones, with approximately 91% occurring only once. This specimen consisted of peripheral blood, obtained 28 days after the second AZD1222 dose. The TCR was taken from an adult who received the AZD1222 COVID-19 vaccine. The V and J genes are TRBV28 and TRBJ1-2, with D unclear. The chain's CDR3 is CASSLRGYGYTF. The CDR3 region has the DNA TGTGCCAGCAGTTTAAGAGGCTATGGCTACACCTTC.